These 8 T cell receptor beta chains came from one sample sequenced in a study of blood T cell repertoires in COVID-19. Method: immunoSEQ multiplex PCR; TCRdb's copy keeps in-frame clones and lacks some. The table shows over 90,000 clones, with roughly 81% occurring only once. Sequencing was carried out using peripheral blood. These receptors were obtained from a man aged 80 or over with COVID-19, enrolled during active disease.

This chain links TRBV12-3 or TRBV12-4 with TRBJ2-2; unclear D gene. The V gene lost 6 bases and the J gene lost 3 bases, with 8 bases spanning the gap. The CDR3 spans 13 residues. The CDR3 DNA reads as TGTGCCAGCAGACCCCACTACACCGGGGAGCTGTTTTTT. Its protein is CASRPHYTGELFF.

This chain's CDR3 is CAISVGQVINSPLHF. DNA of the CDR3: TGTGCCATCAGTGTTGGACAGGTTATTAATTCACCCCTCCACTTT. The rearrangement joins TRBV10-3 to TRBJ1-6; 7 bases line up with TRBD1. The length of the CDR3 is 15 residues. Per the germline V gene, CDR1 is ENHRY and CDR2 is SYGVKD. V shed 4 bases, J shed 6 bases, and the junction held 6 bases outside the gene matches.

This chain joins TRBV5-1 and TRBJ2-1; 7 positions agree with TRBD1. This CDR3 has 20 residues. CDR1 and CDR2 (germline): SGHRS, YFSETQ. The V and J ends lost 0 bases and 0 bases, in that order; junction bases with no gene match: 15. Written as DNA, the CDR3 is TGCGCCAGCAGCTTGGATTTAGGGGGCGTCTCGAAAAGCTCCTACAATGAGCAGTTCTTC. Translating gives CASSLDLGGVSKSSYNEQFF.

The genes are TRBV27 and TRBJ1-1, with unresolved D. CDR3 size: 14 residues. The germline gives CDR1 MNHEY, CDR2 SMNVEV (reference sequence). V was trimmed by 2 bases and J by 3 bases, leaving 10 bases between them. The CDR3: CASSLSGRYTEAFF. Here the CDR3 DNA reads TGTGCCAGCAGTTTAAGTGGGCGCTACACTGAAGCTTTCTTT.

The chain recombines TRBV7-2 with TRBJ2-2; no clear D gene. V shed 0 bases and J shed 0 bases, with 8 bases lying between them. This CDR3 has 16 amino acids. The germline V gene encodes CDR1 SGHTA and CDR2 FQGNSA. The CDR3 here is CASSLAGSPNTGELFF. The CDR3, as DNA: TGTGCCAGCAGCTTAGCGGGCTCGCCGAACACCGGGGAGCTGTTTTTT.

V gene TRBV19 combines with J gene TRBJ2-3, with D maybe TRBD1 (5 bases). With 7 bases removed from V and 0 bases from J, the gap between germline ends came to 11 bases. The CDR3 is made up of 14 amino acids. Germline CDR1 and CDR2: LNHDA and SQIVND (reference sequence). The CDR3 loop reads CASTRRVSTDTQYF. For the CDR3, the DNA is TGTGCCAGTACCCGCAGGGTGAGCACAGATACGCAGTATTTT.

The gene calls are TRBV28 and TRBJ2-7, with D unresolved. Germline CDR1 is MDHEN and CDR2 is SYDVKM. The CDR3 spans 14 residues. Trimming took 5 bases from V and 3 from J, leaving 14 bases between them. The CDR3 sequence is CASSTMAPLYEQYF. CDR3 coding DNA: TGTGCCAGCAGTACGATGGCCCCCCTCTACGAGCAGTACTTC.

The rearrangement joins TRBV5-6 to TRBJ1-1; D possibly corresponds to TRBD1 (5 bases). The V end was cut by 3 bases, the J end by 0 bases, with 9 bases between. The length of the CDR3 is 14 residues. The germline V gene has CDR1 SGHDT and CDR2 YYEEEE. In DNA form, the CDR3 reads TGTGCCAGCAGCTGGACACTGATGAACACTGAAGCTTTCTTT. It specifies CASSWTLMNTEAFF.